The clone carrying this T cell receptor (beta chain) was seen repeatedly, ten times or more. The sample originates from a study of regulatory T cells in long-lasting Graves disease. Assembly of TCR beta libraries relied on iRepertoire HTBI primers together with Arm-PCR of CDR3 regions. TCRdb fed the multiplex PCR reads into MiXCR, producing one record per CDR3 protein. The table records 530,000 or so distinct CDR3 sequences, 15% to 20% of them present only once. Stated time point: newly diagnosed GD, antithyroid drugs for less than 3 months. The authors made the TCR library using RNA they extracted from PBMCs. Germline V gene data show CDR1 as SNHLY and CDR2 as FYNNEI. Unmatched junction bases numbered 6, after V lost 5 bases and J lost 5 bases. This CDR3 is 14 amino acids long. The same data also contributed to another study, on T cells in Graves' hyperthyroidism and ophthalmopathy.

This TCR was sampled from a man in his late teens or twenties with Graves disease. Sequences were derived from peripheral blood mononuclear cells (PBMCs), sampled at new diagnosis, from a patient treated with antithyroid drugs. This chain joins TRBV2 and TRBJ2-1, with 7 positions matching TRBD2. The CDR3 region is CASSYSGGNNEQFF. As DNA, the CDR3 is TGTGCCAGCAGTTACTCCGGGGGGAACAATGAGCAGTTCTTC.